Following are 15 T cell receptor beta chains from one sample sequenced in a study of beta chain features in type 1 diabetes. The entirety of the isolated RNA underwent reverse transcription, so expressed TCRB transcripts were sequenced. Sequenced by immunoSEQ multiplex PCR; TCRdb stores in-frame clones only, minus some. This table holds 85,000 to 110,000 clones, 25% to 35% found once. Study results and limitations: In all four CD4+ subsets, TCRB CDR3 length was significantly, moderately reduced in type 1 diabetes.

These receptors have no identified antigens. The sample taken for sequencing was central memory CD4+ T cells from blood. The receptor set was obtained from a woman between 18 and 29 years old with type 1 diabetes.

This clone was seen more than once but under ten times. CDR3 protein: CAIGGSGANVLTF. In DNA form, the CDR3 reads TGTGCCATCGGGGGGTCTGGGGCCAACGTCCTGACTTTC. This chain links TRBV10-3 with TRBJ2-6, with a possible D match to TRBD2 (6 bases). CDR3 length equals 13 residues. Germline V lookup: CDR1 ENHRY, CDR2 SYGVKD. V shed 8 bases and J shed 1 base, with 6 bases lying between them.

This chain joins TRBV28 and TRBJ2-7, with a tentative D call TRBD2 (6 bases). The CDR3 extends over 16 amino acids. Germline V gene sequence: CDR1 MDHEN, CDR2 SYDVKM. Between the trimmed V and J ends, which lost 5 bases and 2 bases, there was a span of 19 bases. This CDR3 reads CASSHPPGSLTYEQYF. The CDR3 DNA is TGTGCCAGCAGTCATCCCCCCGGGAGTCTAACCTACGAGCAGTACTTC.

This clone was observed a few times. The rearrangement joins TRBV4-2 to TRBJ1-3; the D is unclear. Deletions cut 0 bases from V and 4 bases from J, with 13 bases between. This CDR3 is built from 16 residues. Germline V lookup: CDR1 LGHNA, CDR2 YNFKEQ. The CDR3 DNA reads TGTGCCAGCAGCCAAGATGGTTCCACATGGGGAAACACCATATATTTT. It is translated as CASSQDGSTWGNTIYF.

This chain uses TRBV2 with TRBJ2-3; D might be TRBD2 (5 bases). The CDR3 loop spans 15 amino acids. The germline V and J ends were trimmed by 4 bases and 2 bases, with 13 bases remaining between them. Germline V gives CDR1 SNHLY, CDR2 FYNNEI. The CDR3 sequence: CASSARTDFTDTQYF. Written as DNA, the CDR3 is TGTGCCAGCAGTGCTAGGACTGACTTCACAGATACGCAGTATTTT.

This clone was found a few times. This rearrangement joins TRBV29-1 to TRBJ1-2; 8 nucleotides line up with TRBD1. There are 14 residues in the CDR3. The V segment lost 7 bases and the J segment 4 bases; nucleotides outside the gene matches: 11. The germline CDR1 and CDR2 sequences are SQVTM and ANQGSEA. The CDR3 region is CSARIQGAGYGYTF. The CDR3 DNA is TGCAGCGCCCGAATCCAGGGGGCTGGCTATGGCTACACCTTC.

The V call is TRBV7-2, the J call TRBJ2-1; 7 nucleotides line up with TRBD2. Germline V gene sequence: CDR1 SGHTA, CDR2 FQGNSA. The junction had 6 bases not matched to a gene; V was cut back by 1 base and J by 6 bases. The CDR3 spans 15 residues. CDR3 sequence (DNA): TGTGCCAGCAGCTTAGAGGGCGGGAGAGGCAATGAGCAGTTCTTC. Residues: CASSLEGGRGNEQFF.

Comments on this clone: Within the sample, other DNA sequences also encode this same CDR3. The V call is TRBV5-1, the J call TRBJ1-3; 8 bases fit TRBD1. Germline CDR1 and CDR2: SGHRS and YFSETQ. V lost 0 bases to trimming and J lost 0 bases; unmatched junction nucleotides: 2. The CDR3 spans 16 residues. The CDR3 region is CASSLGGQGSGNTIYF. The CDR3 DNA reads as TGCGCCAGCAGCTTGGGCGGACAGGGCTCTGGAAACACCATATATTTT. The entire variable domain, with the rest obtained from reference TRBV5-1 and TRBJ1-3, is as follows: KAGVTQTPRYLIKTRGQQVTLSCSPISGHRSVSWYQQTPGQGLQFLFEYFSETQRNKGNFPGRFSGRQFSNSRSEMNVSTLELGDSALYLCASSLGGQGSGNTIYFGEGSWLTVV.

This clone was seen a few times. V and J are TRBV6-1 and TRBJ1-1; a possible D gene is TRBD1 (6 bases). Germline V gives CDR1 MNHNS, CDR2 SASEGT. CDR3 size: 14 residues. V lost 7 bases and J 11 bases, leaving 23 bases between the germline ends. CDR3 amino acids: CASMGAAGFWEAFF. CDR3 DNA sequence: TGTGCCAGCATGGGGGCAGCAGGATTCTGGGAGGCTTTCTTT.

J is TRBJ2-4 and V is TRBV7-6; TRBD2 might be the D (6 bases). Germline-derived CDR1 and CDR2 are SGHVS and FNYEAQ. CDR3 length: 14 amino acids. Trimming shortened V by 5 bases and J by 4 bases, and 12 bases separated the two germline ends. This chain's CDR3 is CASSKPGLKNIQYF. The CDR3 DNA reads as TGTGCCAGCAGCAAACCGGGACTTAAAAACATTCAGTACTTC.

This chain links TRBV9 with TRBJ2-1, with 9 bases aligning to TRBD2. CDR1 SGDLS and CDR2 YYNGEE come from the germline V gene. The length of the CDR3 is 16 residues. V lost 1 base to trimming and J lost 8 bases; unmatched junction nucleotides: 10. In DNA, the CDR3 is TGTGCCAGCAGCGTATTGGGACTAGCCGGAGCCGATGAGCAGTTCTTC. It encodes CASSVLGLAGADEQFF.

The chain has TRBV7-9 and TRBJ1-1, with D perhaps TRBD1 (5 bases). CDR1 is SEHNR, CDR2 FQNEAQ, per germline (reference sequence). The CDR3 has 11 amino acids. Trimming shortened V by 3 bases and J by 6 bases, and 5 bases separated the two germline ends. CDR3 DNA: TGTGCCAGCAGCTTGACAGCTGAAGCTTTCTTT. As protein: CASSLTAEAFF.

This clone came up a few times. The chain is built from TRBV19 and TRBJ1-2; tentative D call: TRBD1 (5 bases). This CDR3 is 14 amino acids long. CDR1 is LNHDA and CDR2 is SQIVND in the germline V gene (reference sequence). With 3 bases removed from V and 3 bases from J, the gap between germline ends came to 11 bases. The CDR3 DNA reads TGTGCCAGTAGTATCAGGGTCGTGGACTATGGCTACACCTTC. Its protein is CASSIRVVDYGYTF.

The rearrangement links TRBV9 to TRBJ1-1; D is unresolved. This CDR3 is built from 13 residues. The germline V gene has CDR1 SGDLS and CDR2 YYNGEE. Trimming took off 0 bases at V and 7 bases at J, with 10 bases between the two ends. CDR3 loop: CASSVDLAGEAFF. The CDR3 DNA sequence: TGTGCCAGCAGCGTAGATTTGGCGGGTGAAGCTTTCTTT.

This chain links TRBV10-3 with TRBJ2-7; TRBD1 agrees at 8 bases. Judging by the DNA end, TRBJ2-5 fits better; the J call may be wrong. The CDR3 is 13 residues long. Germline CDR1 and CDR2: ENHRY and SYGVKD. CDR3 amino acids: CATLPTGTGTQYF. In DNA form, the CDR3 reads TGTGCCACCCTACCGACCGGGACAGGGACCCAGTACTTC.

The V call is TRBV5-1, the J call TRBJ2-7; 7 bases fit TRBD2. This CDR3 is 13 amino acids long. The germline V gene encodes CDR1 SGHRS and CDR2 YFSETQ. V was pared by 1 base and J by 4 bases, with 2 bases of the junction left unmatched. CDR3: CASSLSSGYEQYV. In DNA, the CDR3 is TGCGCCAGCAGCTTGTCTAGCGGATACGAGCAGTACGTC.